The T cell receptor beta chain described here comes from a study of OX40 agonist ivuxolimab in advanced cancers. Study-wide background: Dose-escalation subjects each had hepatocellular carcinoma, melanoma, renal cell or head and neck cancer. Antecedent anti-PD-1, anti-PD-L1 or anti-CTLA-4 therapy was permissible, with about 40% having received some.

Assay used: immunoSEQ multiplex PCR; TCRdb lists only in-frame clones, some missing. The top ten clones hold just over 0.6% of a sample with roughly 56,000 clones, roughly nine tenths of them seen once. Sequencing was performed on CD4+ or CD8+ T cells sorted from blood, taken in a trial of the OX40 agonist ivuxolimab. This sequence originates from an adult with an advanced solid tumor such as melanoma, head and neck, liver or kidney cancer.

The CDR3 sequence: CASSVRGYDTGELFF. CDR3 sequence (DNA): TGTGCCAGCAGCGTCAGGGGGTACGACACCGGGGAGCTGTTTTTT. V gene TRBV11-2 combines with J gene TRBJ2-2; 7 nucleotides align to TRBD1. The germline CDR1 and CDR2 sequences are SGHAT and FQNNGV. The CDR3 extends over 15 amino acids. V was clipped by 5 bases and J by 3 bases; unmatched bases: 6.